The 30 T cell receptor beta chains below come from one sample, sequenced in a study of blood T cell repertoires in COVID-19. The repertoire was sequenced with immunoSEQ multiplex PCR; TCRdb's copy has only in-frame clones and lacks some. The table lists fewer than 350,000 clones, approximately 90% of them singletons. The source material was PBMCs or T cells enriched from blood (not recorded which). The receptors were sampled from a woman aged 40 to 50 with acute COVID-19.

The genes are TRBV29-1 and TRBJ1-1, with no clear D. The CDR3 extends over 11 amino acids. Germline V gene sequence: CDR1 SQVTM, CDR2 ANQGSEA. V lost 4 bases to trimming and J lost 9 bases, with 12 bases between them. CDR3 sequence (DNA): TGCAGCGTTGGGGTTGGGGAGCAAGCTTTCTTT. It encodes CSVGVGEQAFF.

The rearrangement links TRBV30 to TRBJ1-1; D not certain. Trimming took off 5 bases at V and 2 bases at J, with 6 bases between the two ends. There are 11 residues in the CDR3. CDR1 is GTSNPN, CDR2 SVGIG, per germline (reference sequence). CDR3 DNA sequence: TGTGCCTGGGCATTTAACACTGAAGCTTTCTTT. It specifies CAWAFNTEAFF. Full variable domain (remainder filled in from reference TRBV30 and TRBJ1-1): SQTIHQWPATLVQPVGSPLSLECTVEGTSNPNLYWYRQAAGRGLQLLFYSVGIGQISSEVPQNLSASRPQDRQFILSSKKLLLSDSGFYLCAWAFNTEAFFGQGTRLTVV.

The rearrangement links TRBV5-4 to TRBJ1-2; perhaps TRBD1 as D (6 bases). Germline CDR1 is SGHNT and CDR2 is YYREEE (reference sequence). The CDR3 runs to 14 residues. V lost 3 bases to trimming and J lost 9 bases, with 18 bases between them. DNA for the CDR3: TGTGCCAGCAGCTATAGGGGGGGTCCCGGGCGCTACACCTTC. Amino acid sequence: CASSYRGGPGRYTF.

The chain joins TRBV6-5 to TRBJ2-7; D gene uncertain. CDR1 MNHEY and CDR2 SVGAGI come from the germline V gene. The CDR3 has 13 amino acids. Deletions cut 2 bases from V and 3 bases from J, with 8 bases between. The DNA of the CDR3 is TGTGCCAGCAGTTACGGGCCGATCTACGAGCAGTACTTC. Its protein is CASSYGPIYEQYF.

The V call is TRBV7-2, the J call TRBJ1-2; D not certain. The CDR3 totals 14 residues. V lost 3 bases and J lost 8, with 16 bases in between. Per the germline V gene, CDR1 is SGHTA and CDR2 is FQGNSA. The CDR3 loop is CASSFYGDSGGYTF. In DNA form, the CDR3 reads TGTGCCAGCAGCTTCTACGGGGATTCGGGGGGCTACACCTTC.

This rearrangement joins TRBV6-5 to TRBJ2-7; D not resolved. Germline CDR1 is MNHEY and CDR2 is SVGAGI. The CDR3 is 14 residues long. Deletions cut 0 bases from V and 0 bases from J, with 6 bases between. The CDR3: CASSYSPFSYEQYF. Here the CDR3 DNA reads TGTGCCAGCAGTTACTCTCCCTTCTCCTACGAGCAGTACTTC.

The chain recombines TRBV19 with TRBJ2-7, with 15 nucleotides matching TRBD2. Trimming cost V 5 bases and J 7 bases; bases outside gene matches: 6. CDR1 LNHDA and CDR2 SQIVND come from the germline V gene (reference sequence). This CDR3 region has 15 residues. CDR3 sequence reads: CASSAPGLAGGEQYF. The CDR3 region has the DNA TGTGCCAGTAGTGCCCCGGGACTAGCGGGAGGTGAGCAGTACTTC.

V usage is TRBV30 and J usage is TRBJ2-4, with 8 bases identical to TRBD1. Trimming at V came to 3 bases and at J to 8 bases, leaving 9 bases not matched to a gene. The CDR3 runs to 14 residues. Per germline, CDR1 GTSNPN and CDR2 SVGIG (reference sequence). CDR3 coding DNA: TGTGCCTGGAGCGTACAGACAGGGGTGGACATTCAGTACTTC. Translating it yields CAWSVQTGVDIQYF.

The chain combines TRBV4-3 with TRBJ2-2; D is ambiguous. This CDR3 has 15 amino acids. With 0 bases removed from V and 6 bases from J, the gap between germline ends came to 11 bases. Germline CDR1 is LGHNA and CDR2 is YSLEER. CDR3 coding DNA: TGCGCCAGCAGCCAAGATGTGCGCATGCCCGGGGAGCTGTTTTTT. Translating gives CASSQDVRMPGELFF.

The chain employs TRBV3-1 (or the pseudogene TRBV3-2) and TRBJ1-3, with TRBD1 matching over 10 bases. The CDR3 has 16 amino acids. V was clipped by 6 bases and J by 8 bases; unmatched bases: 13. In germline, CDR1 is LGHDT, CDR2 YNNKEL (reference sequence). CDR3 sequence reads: CASSRDRGRIGDTIYF. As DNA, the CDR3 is TGTGCCAGCAGTCGCGACAGGGGGCGCATAGGAGACACCATATATTTT.

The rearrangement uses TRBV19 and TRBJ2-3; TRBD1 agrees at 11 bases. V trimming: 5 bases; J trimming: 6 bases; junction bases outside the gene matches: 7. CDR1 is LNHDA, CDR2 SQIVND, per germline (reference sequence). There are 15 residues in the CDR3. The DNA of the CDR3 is TGTGCCAGTAGTGAGGACAGGGGGCTCGGCGATACGCAGTATTTT. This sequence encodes CASSEDRGLGDTQYF.

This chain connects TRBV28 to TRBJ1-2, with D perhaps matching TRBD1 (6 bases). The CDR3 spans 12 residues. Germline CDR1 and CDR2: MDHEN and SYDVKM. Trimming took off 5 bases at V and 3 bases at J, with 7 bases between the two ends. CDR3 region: CASSRTDYGYTF. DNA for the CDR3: TGTGCCAGCAGTCGGACAGACTATGGCTACACCTTC.

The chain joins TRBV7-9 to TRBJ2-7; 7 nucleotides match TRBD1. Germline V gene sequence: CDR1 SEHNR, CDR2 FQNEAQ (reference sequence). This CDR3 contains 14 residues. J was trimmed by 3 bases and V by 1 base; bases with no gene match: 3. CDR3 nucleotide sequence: TGTGCCAGCAGCTTAGGGGACAGAGTCTACGAGCAGTACTTC. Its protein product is CASSLGDRVYEQYF.

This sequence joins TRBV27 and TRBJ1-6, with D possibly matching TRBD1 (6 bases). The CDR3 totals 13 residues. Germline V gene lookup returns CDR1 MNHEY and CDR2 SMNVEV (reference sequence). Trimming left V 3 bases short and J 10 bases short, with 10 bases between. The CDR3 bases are TGTGCCAGCAGTTTGAATCAGGGGTCACCCCTCCACTTT. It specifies CASSLNQGSPLHF.

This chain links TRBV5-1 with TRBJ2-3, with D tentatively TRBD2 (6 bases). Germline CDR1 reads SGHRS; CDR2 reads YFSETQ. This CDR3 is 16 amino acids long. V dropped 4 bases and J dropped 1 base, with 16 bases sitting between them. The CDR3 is CASSLQGAGRTDTQYF. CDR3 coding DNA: TGCGCCAGCAGCCTCCAGGGTGCGGGGCGCACAGATACGCAGTATTTT.

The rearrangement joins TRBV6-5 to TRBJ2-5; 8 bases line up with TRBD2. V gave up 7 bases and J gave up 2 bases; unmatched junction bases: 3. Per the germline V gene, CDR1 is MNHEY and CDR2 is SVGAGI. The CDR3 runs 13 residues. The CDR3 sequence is CASTQRGQETQYF. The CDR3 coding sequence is TGTGCCAGCACCCAGCGGGGGCAAGAGACCCAGTACTTC.

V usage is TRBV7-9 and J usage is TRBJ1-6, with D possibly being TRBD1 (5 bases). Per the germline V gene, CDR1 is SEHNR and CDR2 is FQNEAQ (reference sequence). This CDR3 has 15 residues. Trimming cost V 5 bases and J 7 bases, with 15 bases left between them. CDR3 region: CASSLVSGENSPLHF. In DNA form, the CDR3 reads TGTGCCAGCAGCCTAGTGTCGGGGGAAAATTCACCCCTCCACTTT.

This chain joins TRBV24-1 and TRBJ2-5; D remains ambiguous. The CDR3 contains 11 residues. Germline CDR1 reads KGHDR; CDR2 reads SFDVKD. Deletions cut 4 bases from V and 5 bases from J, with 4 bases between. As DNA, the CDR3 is TGTGCCACCAGTGACTCGGAGACCCAGTACTTC. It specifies CATSDSETQYF.

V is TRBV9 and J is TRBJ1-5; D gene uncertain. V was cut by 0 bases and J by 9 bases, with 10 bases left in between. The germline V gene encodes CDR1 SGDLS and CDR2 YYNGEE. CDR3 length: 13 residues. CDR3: CASSVEGSRPQHF. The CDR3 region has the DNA TGTGCCAGCAGCGTAGAAGGATCTAGGCCCCAGCATTTT.

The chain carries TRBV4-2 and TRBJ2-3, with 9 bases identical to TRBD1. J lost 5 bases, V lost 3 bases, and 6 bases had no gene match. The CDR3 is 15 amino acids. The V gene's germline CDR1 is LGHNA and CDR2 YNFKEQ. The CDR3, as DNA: TGTGCCAGCAGCCAGGGACAGGGTCTGGGAGATACGCAGTATTTT. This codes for CASSQGQGLGDTQYF.

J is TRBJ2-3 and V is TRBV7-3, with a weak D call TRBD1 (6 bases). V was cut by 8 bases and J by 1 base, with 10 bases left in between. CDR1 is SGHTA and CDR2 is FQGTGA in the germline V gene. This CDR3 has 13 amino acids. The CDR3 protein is CASSNRGTDTQYF. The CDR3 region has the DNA TGTGCCAGCTCGAACAGGGGCACAGATACGCAGTATTTT.

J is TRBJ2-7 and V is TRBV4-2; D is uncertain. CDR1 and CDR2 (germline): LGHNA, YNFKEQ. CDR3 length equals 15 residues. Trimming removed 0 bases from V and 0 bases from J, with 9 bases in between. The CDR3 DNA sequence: TGTGCCAGCAGCCAAGAGCCTAGTAGCTCCTACGAGCAGTACTTC. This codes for CASSQEPSSSYEQYF.

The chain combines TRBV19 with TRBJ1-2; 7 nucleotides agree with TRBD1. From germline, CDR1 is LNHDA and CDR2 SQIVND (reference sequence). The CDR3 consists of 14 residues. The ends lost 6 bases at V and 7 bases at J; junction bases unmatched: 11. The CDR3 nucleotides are TGTGCCAGTAGAAGCTCGACAGGGTTTTTTGGCTACACCTTC. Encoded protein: CASRSSTGFFGYTF.

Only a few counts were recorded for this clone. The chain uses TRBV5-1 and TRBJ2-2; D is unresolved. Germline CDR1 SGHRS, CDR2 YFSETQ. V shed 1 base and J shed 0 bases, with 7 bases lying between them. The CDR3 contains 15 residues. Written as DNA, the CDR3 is TGCGCCAGCAGCTTGTCGCGGTCGAACACCGGGGAGCTGTTTTTT. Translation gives CASSLSRSNTGELFF.

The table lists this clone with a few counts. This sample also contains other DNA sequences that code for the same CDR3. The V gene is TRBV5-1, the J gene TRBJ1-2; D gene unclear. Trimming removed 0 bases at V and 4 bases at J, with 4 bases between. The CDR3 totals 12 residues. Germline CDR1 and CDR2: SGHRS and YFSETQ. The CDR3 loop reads CASSLGSYGYTF. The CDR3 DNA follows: TGCGCCAGCAGCTTGGGCAGCTATGGCTACACCTTC.

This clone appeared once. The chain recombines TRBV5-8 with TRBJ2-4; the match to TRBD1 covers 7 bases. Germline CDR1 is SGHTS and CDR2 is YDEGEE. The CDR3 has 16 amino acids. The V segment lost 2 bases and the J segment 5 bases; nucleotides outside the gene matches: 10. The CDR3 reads CASSFKTGQGENIQYF. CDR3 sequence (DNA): TGTGCCAGCAGCTTTAAGACAGGCCAGGGGGAAAACATTCAGTACTTC.

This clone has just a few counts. Here the CDR3 DNA reads TGTGCCATCAGTGAGTCGTCCGGTTTCCTGCGGAACACTGAAGCTTTCTTT. Residues: CAISESSGFLRNTEAFF. The chain employs TRBV10-3 and TRBJ1-1; D not certain. There are 17 residues in the CDR3. CDR1 and CDR2 from the germline V gene are ENHRY and SYGVKD. Trimming removed 0 bases from V and 1 base from J, with 15 bases in between.

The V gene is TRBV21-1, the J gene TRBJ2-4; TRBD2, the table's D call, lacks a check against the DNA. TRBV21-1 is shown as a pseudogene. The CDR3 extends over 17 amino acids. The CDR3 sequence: CASTPGLEGASKNIQYF. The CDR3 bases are TGTGCCAGCACCCCGGGACTGGAGGGAGCCTCCAAAAACATTCAGTACTTC.

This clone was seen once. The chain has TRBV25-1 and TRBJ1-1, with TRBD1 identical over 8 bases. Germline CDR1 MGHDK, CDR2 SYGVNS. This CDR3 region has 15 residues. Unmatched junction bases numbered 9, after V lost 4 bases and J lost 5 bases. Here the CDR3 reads CASSASRGLRTEAFF. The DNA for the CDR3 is TGTGCCAGCAGTGCTAGCAGGGGGCTGCGAACTGAAGCTTTCTTT.

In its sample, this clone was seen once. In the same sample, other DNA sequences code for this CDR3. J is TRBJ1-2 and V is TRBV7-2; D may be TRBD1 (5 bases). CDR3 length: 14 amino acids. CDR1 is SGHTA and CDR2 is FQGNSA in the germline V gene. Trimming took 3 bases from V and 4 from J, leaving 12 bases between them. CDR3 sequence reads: CASSLGGASYGYTF. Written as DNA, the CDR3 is TGTGCCAGCAGCTTGGGAGGGGCTAGCTATGGCTACACCTTC.